The 27 T cell receptor beta chains below were found in one sample sequenced in a study of cytomegalovirus exposure and HLA in healthy donors. The protocol was immunoSEQ multiplex PCR, while the TCRdb copy is restricted to in-frame clones and leaves out a portion. The table shows fewer than 250,000 clones, with about 83% occurring only once. What was sequenced was PBMCs. These receptor sequences come from a man aged 18 to 30 in good health and CMV-seronegative.

This rearrangement joins TRBV7-9 to TRBJ1-4, with D possibly TRBD1 on 6 matching bases. The germline V gene has CDR1 SEHNR and CDR2 FQNEAQ (reference sequence). The CDR3 spans 12 residues. V was shortened by 7 bases and J by 15 bases, with 18 bases between the two germline ends. CDR3 region: CASTQLQGWMFF. In DNA, the CDR3 is TGTGCCAGCACTCAATTACAGGGATGGATGTTTTTT. Combining the CDR3 with reference TRBV7-9 and TRBJ1-4 gives the whole variable domain DTGVSQNPRHKITKRGQNVTFRCDPISEHNRLYWYRQTLGQGPEFLTYFQNEAQLEKSRLLSDRFSAERPKGSFSTLEIQRTEQGDSAMYLCASTQLQGWMFFGSGTQLSVL.

V gene TRBV7-3 combines with J gene TRBJ2-1; D is unclear. The CDR3 covers 12 residues. Trimming removed 1 base at V and 8 bases at J, with 6 bases between. CDR1 and CDR2 from the germline V gene are SGHTA and FQGTGA. CDR3 sequence (DNA): TGTGCCAGCAGCTTAAATATCCATGAGCAGTTCTTC. This codes for CASSLNIHEQFF.

The chain couples TRBV5-6 to TRBJ2-7, with D tentatively TRBD2 (5 bases). Germline-derived CDR1 and CDR2 are SGHDT and YYEEEE. The CDR3 has 14 amino acids. The V end was cut by 4 bases, the J end by 1 base, with 12 bases between. CDR3 sequence: CASSGSPTSYEQYF. The DNA for the CDR3 is TGTGCCAGCAGCGGGAGCCCTACTTCCTACGAGCAGTACTTC.

The count of this clone is one. The chain couples TRBV5-1 to TRBJ2-7; D is undetermined. Between the trimmed V and J ends, which lost 0 bases and 2 bases, there was a span of 9 bases. Germline V CDR1 and CDR2: SGHRS, YFSETQ. The length of the CDR3 is 14 residues. In DNA form, the CDR3 reads TGCGCCAGCAGCTTGGTGTCAGGAACCTACGAGCAGTACTTC. Protein: CASSLVSGTYEQYF.

This chain joins TRBV18 and TRBJ1-1; D call uncertain. The CDR3 extends over 13 amino acids. V was clipped by 5 bases and J by 2 bases, with 9 bases between them. CDR1 is KGHSH and CDR2 is LQKENI in the germline V gene. CDR3 sequence (DNA): TGTGCCAGCTCATCCCCCTTTAACACTGAAGCTTTCTTT. This encodes CASSSPFNTEAFF.

As for this clone: Germline is not matched at one junction end, which may reflect a read error. This chain connects TRBV5-1 to TRBJ2-1, with 8 bases aligning to TRBD2. CDR3 length: 15 residues. Germline loops: CDR1 SGHRS, CDR2 YFSETQ. Written as DNA, the CDR3 is TGCGCCAGCAGCTCGACGTCCGGGACTAGGGGTCGGTGGGTCTTC. As protein: CASSSTSGTRGRWVF. The whole variable domain, remainder taken from reference TRBV5-1 and TRBJ2-1, is KAGVTQTPRYLIKTRGQQVTLSCSPISGHRSVSWYQQTPGQGLQFLFEYFSETQRNKGNFPGRFSGRQFSNSRSEMNVSTLELGDSALYLCASSSTSGTRGRWVFGPGTRLTVL.

The CDR3 spells CASSQAFVSYGYTF. For the CDR3, the DNA is TGTGCCAGCAGCCAGGCGTTTGTGAGCTATGGCTACACCTTC. The chain combines TRBV2 with TRBJ1-2; D is uncertain. Trimming left V 6 bases short and J 4 bases short, with 15 bases between. There are 14 residues in the CDR3. Germline V lookup: CDR1 SNHLY, CDR2 FYNNEI. Full variable domain (rest looked up from reference TRBV2 and TRBJ1-2): EPEVTQTPSHQVTQMGQEVILRCVPISNHLYFYWYRQILGQKVEFLVSFYNNEISEKSEIFDDQFSVERPDGSNFTLKIRSTKLEDSAMYFCASSQAFVSYGYTFGSGTRLTVV.

The chain is built from TRBV2 and TRBJ2-7; a possible D gene is TRBD2 (5 bases). V was trimmed by 1 base and J by 4 bases, leaving 8 bases between them. The CDR3 sequence is 13 residues long. Germline V lookup: CDR1 SNHLY, CDR2 FYNNEI. CDR3 region: CASSEVSGYEQYF. The CDR3 nucleotides read TGTGCCAGCAGTGAAGTGTCGGGGTACGAGCAGTACTTC.

The chain uses TRBV27 and TRBJ2-7; 7 positions agree with TRBD1. The J segment lost 4 bases and the V segment lost 5 bases, leaving 11 bases of the junction unmatched. This CDR3 is 15 amino acids long. Germline CDR1 and CDR2: MNHEY and SMNVEV (reference sequence). The CDR3 DNA sequence: TGTGCCAGCAGTGGGCGAAGACAGGGTATGTACGAGCAGTACTTC. This encodes CASSGRRQGMYEQYF.

In this sample, this clone turned up once. This chain uses TRBV27 with TRBJ1-2; D not resolved. Germline V CDR1 and CDR2: MNHEY, SMNVEV (reference sequence). CDR3 length: 14 amino acids. Trimming removed 7 bases at V and 2 bases at J, with 14 bases between. In nucleotides, the CDR3 is TGTGCCAGCAAGAATAGGGAGAACAACTATGGCTACACCTTC. Translating gives CASKNRENNYGYTF.

The chain carries TRBV4-1 and TRBJ1-2; D might be TRBD1 (5 bases). V lost 1 base and J 3 bases, leaving 9 bases between the germline ends. This CDR3 has 14 amino acids. The germline V gene has CDR1 MGHRA and CDR2 YSYEKL. Here the CDR3 reads CASSQAGGYYGYTF. CDR3 coding DNA: TGCGCCAGCAGCCAAGCTGGGGGGTACTATGGCTACACCTTC.

The rearrangement joins TRBV5-5 to TRBJ2-7; D uncertain. The CDR3 totals 13 residues. V shed 0 bases and J shed 3 bases, with 7 bases lying between them. Germline V gene sequence: CDR1 SGHKS, CDR2 YYEKEE (reference sequence). The CDR3 loop reads CASSLGGDYEQYF. The CDR3 nucleotides read TGTGCCAGCAGCTTGGGAGGAGACTACGAGCAGTACTTC. Looking up the rest from reference TRBV5-5 and TRBJ2-7 gives the full variable domain: DAGVTQSPTHLIKTRGQQVTLRCSPISGHKSVSWYQQVLGQGPQFIFQYYEKEERGRGNFPDRFSARQFPNYSSELNVNALLLGDSALYLCASSLGGDYEQYFGPGTRLTVT.

This rearrangement joins TRBV6-6 to TRBJ1-2; TRBD1 agrees at 7 bases. V was clipped by 5 bases and J by 4 bases; unmatched bases: 7. Per the germline V gene, CDR1 is MNHNY and CDR2 is SVGAGI (reference sequence). CDR3 size: 14 residues. CDR3 residues: CASSRGQAFYGYTF. In DNA, the CDR3 is TGTGCCAGCAGTCGCGGACAGGCTTTCTATGGCTACACCTTC.

The V and J genes are TRBV11-2 and TRBJ2-7; 7 positions match TRBD1. Germline CDR1 is SGHAT and CDR2 is FQNNGV. The CDR3 is 16 amino acids. V was clipped by 5 bases and J by 3 bases; unmatched bases: 13. The CDR3, as DNA: TGTGCCAGCAGCAAACTCGGGACAGTACCTAGCTACGAGCAGTACTTC. It is translated as CASSKLGTVPSYEQYF. The full variable domain, rest sourced from reference TRBV11-2 and TRBJ2-7, is EAGVAQSPRYKIIEKRQSVAFWCNPISGHATLYWYQQILGQGPKLLIQFQNNGVVDDSQLPKDRFSAERLKGVDSTLKIQPAKLEDSAVYLCASSKLGTVPSYEQYFGPGTRLTVT.

The chain links TRBV2 to TRBJ2-5; TRBD2 is a possible D gene (5 bases). CDR3 length: 12 amino acids. Deletions cut 5 bases from V and 2 bases from J, with 6 bases between. Germline loops: CDR1 SNHLY, CDR2 FYNNEI. The CDR3 region has the DNA TGTGCCAGCAGTACTAGACAAGAGACCCAGTACTTC. As protein: CASSTRQETQYF. Full variable domain (missing parts from reference TRBV2 and TRBJ2-5): EPEVTQTPSHQVTQMGQEVILRCVPISNHLYFYWYRQILGQKVEFLVSFYNNEISEKSEIFDDQFSVERPDGSNFTLKIRSTKLEDSAMYFCASSTRQETQYFGPGTRLLVL.

V usage is TRBV4-1 and J usage is TRBJ1-1; TRBD1 aligns across 7 bases. The CDR3 contains 16 residues. Germline V gives CDR1 MGHRA, CDR2 YSYEKL. The V segment lost 0 bases and the J segment 5 bases; nucleotides outside the gene matches: 9. The CDR3 sequence is CASSQDAGRGNTEAFF. CDR3 sequence (DNA): TGCGCCAGCAGCCAAGATGCAGGCAGGGGGAATACTGAAGCTTTCTTT.

J is TRBJ1-2 and V is TRBV5-6; D possibly corresponds to TRBD1 (6 bases). Germline V gene sequence: CDR1 SGHDT, CDR2 YYEEEE. The CDR3 is 13 residues long. The germline V and J ends were trimmed by 5 bases and 3 bases, with 11 bases remaining between them. CDR3 residues: CASSPGHYYGYTF. In DNA, the CDR3 is TGTGCCAGCAGTCCGGGACACTACTATGGCTACACCTTC.

In nucleotides, the CDR3 is TGTGCCAGCAGTGGGATAACTAGCCTTAGTTTCGAGACCCAGTACTTC. Its translation is CASSGITSLSFETQYF. V gene TRBV25-1 combines with J gene TRBJ2-5, with D possibly being TRBD2 (6 bases). The CDR3 is 16 residues long. With 4 bases removed from V and 5 bases from J, the gap between germline ends came to 20 bases. Germline assignment: CDR1 MGHDK and CDR2 SYGVNS.

The chain links TRBV5-1 to TRBJ2-5; 13 positions match TRBD2. The CDR3 contains 15 residues. CDR1 is SGHRS and CDR2 is YFSETQ in the germline V gene. After removal of 9 bases from V and 4 bases from J, the junction contained 9 bases not matched to a gene. This CDR3 reads CATRTSGGRGETQYF. The CDR3, as DNA: TGCGCCACCAGGACTAGCGGGGGCCGGGGAGAGACCCAGTACTTC.

The chain employs TRBV29-1 and TRBJ2-7; 7 bases fit TRBD2. The CDR3 loop spans 14 amino acids. The V gene's germline CDR1 is SQVTM and CDR2 ANQGSEA. V was clipped by 5 bases and J by 4 bases; unmatched bases: 11. The DNA of the CDR3 is TGCAGCGTTATCCGAGCGGGATCGGTGTACGAGCAGTACTTC. It specifies CSVIRAGSVYEQYF.

The chain joins TRBV11-2 to TRBJ1-2, with 8 bases matching TRBD1. The CDR3 is made up of 15 amino acids. Germline CDR1 reads SGHAT; CDR2 reads FQNNGV. The junction had 8 bases not matched to a gene; V was cut back by 0 bases and J by 8 bases. In DNA form, the CDR3 reads TGTGCCAGCAGCTTAGAGGACAGGGCCCTGAGGGGCTACACCTTC. It specifies CASSLEDRALRGYTF.

This rearrangement joins TRBV2 to TRBJ2-1; the D gene is possibly TRBD2 (6 bases). CDR1 and CDR2 (germline): SNHLY, FYNNEI. The CDR3 consists of 11 residues. V shed 5 bases and J shed 9 bases, with 8 bases lying between them. CDR3: CASSNSGEQFF. DNA of the CDR3: TGTGCCAGCAGTAATAGCGGTGAGCAGTTCTTC.

The chain employs TRBV15 and TRBJ2-1; possible D gene TRBD1, 5 bases. Trimming stripped 0 bases from V and 9 bases from J, with 18 bases between. Germline loops: CDR1 LNHNV, CDR2 YYDKDF (reference sequence). CDR3 length: 16 amino acids. Written as DNA, the CDR3 is TGTGCCACCAGCAGAGAAGGGGCAGGAAGTAAGGGTGAGCAGTTCTTC. This encodes CATSREGAGSKGEQFF.

The rearrangement uses TRBV19 and TRBJ1-2, with 8 nucleotides matching TRBD1. CDR3 length: 14 amino acids. CDR1 is LNHDA, CDR2 SQIVND, per germline (reference sequence). After removal of 10 bases from V and 7 bases from J, the junction contained 14 bases not matched to a gene. The CDR3 is CATGDQGASPGYTF. The CDR3 DNA follows: TGTGCCACCGGGGACCAGGGGGCTAGTCCTGGCTACACCTTC.

The chain combines TRBV2 with TRBJ2-7, with 7 bases aligning to TRBD2. Germline V gene sequence: CDR1 SNHLY, CDR2 FYNNEI. Trimming at V came to 2 bases and at J to 3 bases, leaving 7 bases not matched to a gene. The CDR3 consists of 15 residues. The DNA of the CDR3 is TGTGCCAGCAGTGAATACCTAGCGGAAGGCTACGAGCAGTACTTC. It specifies CASSEYLAEGYEQYF.

The chain combines TRBV5-1 with TRBJ2-7; 9 nucleotides match TRBD1. CDR1 and CDR2 from the germline V gene are SGHRS and YFSETQ. This CDR3 contains 16 residues. V trimming: 4 bases; J trimming: 3 bases; junction bases outside the gene matches: 11. CDR3 sequence: CASSRSSGTGLYEQYF. DNA for the CDR3: TGCGCCAGCAGCCGTTCTAGTGGGACAGGGCTCTACGAGCAGTACTTC.

The V and J genes are TRBV11-2 and TRBJ2-5, with 13 bases aligning to TRBD2. This CDR3 has 17 amino acids. V lost 1 base, J lost 5 bases, and 7 bases stayed unmatched. The germline V gene encodes CDR1 SGHAT and CDR2 FQNNGV. This chain's CDR3 is CASSLGTSGRGTETQYF. The DNA of the CDR3 is TGTGCCAGCAGCTTAGGGACTAGCGGGAGAGGAACGGAGACCCAGTACTTC.